A selection of T cell receptor beta chains follows, all from one sample in a study of cytomegalovirus exposure and HLA in healthy donors. Profiled with immunoSEQ multiplex PCR; TCRdb holds only in-frame clones, not every one. This sample has some 95,000 clones, with 69% found just once. The sample consisted of PBMCs. These TCRs come from a female donor in good health and CMV-seronegative. The CDR3 runs from the conserved cysteine through the conserved F or W. D genes are given only for firm matches. Where a row states a size, it is once, few, many or the class of an expanded clone; other rows omit it.

j_gene: TRBJ2-2; abundance: few; d_gene: NA; v_gene: TRBV2; CDR3nt: TGTGCCAGCACCATCGCGGGAGGGGAGCTGTTTTTT; CDR3aa: CASTIAGGELFF
j_gene: TRBJ1-2; abundance: NA; d_gene: TRBD1; v_gene: TRBV27; CDR3nt: TGTGCCAGCAGTTTAGGCCCCTTCGGGACAGCCGCTTATGGCTACACCTTC; CDR3aa: CASSLGPFGTAAYGYTF
j_gene: TRBJ2-3; abundance: NA; d_gene: TRBD2; v_gene: TRBV18; CDR3nt: TGTGCCAGCTCACCACCTAGCGGGGCAGATACGCAGTATTTT; CDR3aa: CASSPPSGADTQYF
j_gene: TRBJ2-7; abundance: NA; d_gene: NA; v_gene: TRBV28; CDR3nt: TGTGCCAGCAGTTCGGGGACACCGGCCTACGAGCAGTACTTC; CDR3aa: CASSSGTPAYEQYF
j_gene: TRBJ2-1; abundance: NA; d_gene: NA; v_gene: TRBV7-8; CDR3nt: TGTGCCAGCAGCTTAGCTTTCCGGGTCTCCTACAATGAGCAGTTCTTC; CDR3aa: CASSLAFRVSYNEQFF
j_gene: TRBJ1-4; abundance: few; d_gene: NA; v_gene: TRBV21-1; CDR3nt: TGTGCCAGCAGCAAATACGGACAGGGGAAGAAGGAAAAACTGTTTTTT; CDR3aa: CASSKYGQGKKEKLFF
j_gene: TRBJ2-7; abundance: NA; d_gene: NA; v_gene: TRBV7-9; CDR3nt: TGTGCCAGCAGGGGGGGAACCTACGAGCAGTACTTC; CDR3aa: CASRGGTYEQYF
j_gene: TRBJ2-5; abundance: few; d_gene: TRBD2; v_gene: TRBV2; CDR3nt: TGTGCCAGCAGTATCGGGACTAATCAAGAGACCCAGTACTTC; CDR3aa: CASSIGTNQETQYF
j_gene: TRBJ2-3; abundance: NA; d_gene: NA; v_gene: TRBV7-6; CDR3nt: TGTGCCAGCAGCTTAGCGACGGGGGACCGGCCAGATACGCAGTATTTT; CDR3aa: CASSLATGDRPDTQYF
j_gene: TRBJ1-2; abundance: once; d_gene: NA; v_gene: TRBV5-6; CDR3nt: TGTGCCAGCAGCTTGGGGGGGCTAGGCTACACCTTC; CDR3aa: CASSLGGLGYTF
j_gene: TRBJ2-3; abundance: NA; d_gene: TRBD1; v_gene: TRBV7-6; CDR3nt: TGTGCCAGCAGCGCCGGGACAGGGAAAGATACGCAGTATTTT; CDR3aa: CASSAGTGKDTQYF
j_gene: TRBJ2-3; abundance: NA; d_gene: TRBD2; v_gene: TRBV7-9; CDR3nt: TGTGCCAGCAGCTTTCTGCGGGGGGGCACAGATACGCAGTATTTT; CDR3aa: CASSFLRGGTDTQYF
j_gene: TRBJ1-3; abundance: many; d_gene: NA; v_gene: TRBV5-5; CDR3nt: TGTGCCAGCAGCTTGGACAGGGTGTGGAACTCTGGAAACACCATATATTTT; CDR3aa: CASSLDRVWNSGNTIYF
j_gene: TRBJ2-7; abundance: NA; d_gene: TRBD2; v_gene: TRBV19; CDR3nt: TGTGCCAGTAGTATAGATTTGGATAGCGGGACTGGCTCCTACGAGCAGTACTTC; CDR3aa: CASSIDLDSGTGSYEQYF
j_gene: TRBJ2-7; abundance: NA; d_gene: TRBD1; v_gene: TRBV9; CDR3nt: TGTGCCAGCAGCGACAGGGGCTTGAACGAGCAGTACTTC; CDR3aa: CASSDRGLNEQYF
j_gene: TRBJ2-7; abundance: NA; d_gene: NA; v_gene: TRBV30; CDR3nt: TGTGCCTCAAGCCCAGGCTACGAGCAGTACTTC; CDR3aa: CASSPGYEQYF